This T cell receptor (beta chain) was observed in a study of cytomegalovirus exposure and HLA in healthy donors. There are 16 residues in the CDR3. Germline lookup yields CDR1 SGDLS and CDR2 YYNGEE. Trimming took 4 bases from V and 5 from J; bases not matched to a gene: 14. The data were produced by immunoSEQ multiplex PCR, yet TCRdb's version contains in-frame clones alone and is incomplete. The sample has roughly 86,000 clones, 96% seen once. This receptor was obtained from a man aged 18 to 30 in good health and CMV-seropositive. The sample consisted of PBMCs. V and J are TRBV9 and TRBJ2-5; 7 bases map to TRBD2. This chain's CDR3 is CASSLGWGGSGETQYF. The CDR3 DNA sequence: TGTGCCAGCAGCTTGGGGTGGGGCGGGAGTGGTGAGACCCAGTACTTC.